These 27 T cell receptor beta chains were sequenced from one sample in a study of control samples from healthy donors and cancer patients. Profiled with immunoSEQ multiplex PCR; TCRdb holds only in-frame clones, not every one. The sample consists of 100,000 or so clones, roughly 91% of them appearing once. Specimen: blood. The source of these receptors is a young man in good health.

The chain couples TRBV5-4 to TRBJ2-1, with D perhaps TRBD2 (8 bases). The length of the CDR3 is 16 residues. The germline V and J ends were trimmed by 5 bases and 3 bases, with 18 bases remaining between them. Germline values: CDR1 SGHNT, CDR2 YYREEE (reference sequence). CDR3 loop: CASSSGGTRGYNEQFF. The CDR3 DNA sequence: TGTGCCAGCAGTTCAGGGGGGACTAGGGGCTACAATGAGCAGTTCTTC.

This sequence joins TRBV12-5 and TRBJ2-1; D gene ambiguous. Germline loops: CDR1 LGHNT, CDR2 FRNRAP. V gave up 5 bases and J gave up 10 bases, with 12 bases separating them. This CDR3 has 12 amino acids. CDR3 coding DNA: TGTGCTAGTGGTCAGCTCGGGCCCGAGCAGTTCTTC. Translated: CASGQLGPEQFF. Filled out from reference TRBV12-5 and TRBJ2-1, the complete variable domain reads DARVTQTPRHKVTEMGQEVTMRCQPILGHNTVFWYRQTMMQGLELLAYFRNRAPLDDSGMPKDRFSAEMPDATLATLKIQPSEPRDSAVYFCASGQLGPEQFFGPGTRLTVL.

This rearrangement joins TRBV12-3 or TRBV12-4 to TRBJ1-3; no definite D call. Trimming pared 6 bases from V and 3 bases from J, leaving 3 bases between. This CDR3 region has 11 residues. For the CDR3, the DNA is TGTGCCAGCAGCGTTGGAAACACCATATATTTT. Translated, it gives CASSVGNTIYF.

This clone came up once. The CDR3 bases are TGTGCCAGTAGTACCCGAATGACTGAAGCTTTCTTT. It is translated as CASSTRMTEAFF. The rearrangement links TRBV19 to TRBJ1-1; no reliable D call. The germline V gene has CDR1 LNHDA and CDR2 SQIVND (reference sequence). V lost 4 bases, J lost 5 bases, and 8 bases lay in between. CDR3 length: 12 residues.

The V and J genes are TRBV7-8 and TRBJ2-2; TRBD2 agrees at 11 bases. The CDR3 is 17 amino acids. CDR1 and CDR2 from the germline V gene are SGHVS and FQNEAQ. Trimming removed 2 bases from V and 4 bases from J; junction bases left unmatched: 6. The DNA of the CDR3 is TGTGCCAGCAGCTTATTAGCGGGAGGGTATACCACCGGGGAGCTGTTTTTT. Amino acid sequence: CASSLLAGGYTTGELFF.

In DNA, the CDR3 is TGCGCCAGCAGCCATGGACTAGCCATCAATGAGCAGTTCTTC. Protein: CASSHGLAINEQFF. The chain employs TRBV4-3 and TRBJ2-1; 8 nucleotides agree with TRBD2. With 3 bases clipped from V and 6 bases from J, the junction kept 4 bases outside the gene matches. This CDR3 has 14 residues. From germline, CDR1 is LGHNA and CDR2 YSLEER.

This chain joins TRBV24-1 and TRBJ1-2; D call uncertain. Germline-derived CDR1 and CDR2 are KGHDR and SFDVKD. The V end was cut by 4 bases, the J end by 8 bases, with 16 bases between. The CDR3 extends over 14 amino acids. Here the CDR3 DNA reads TGTGCCACCAGTGACCCCGGGTCTCCCACAGGCTACACCTTC. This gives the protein CATSDPGSPTGYTF.

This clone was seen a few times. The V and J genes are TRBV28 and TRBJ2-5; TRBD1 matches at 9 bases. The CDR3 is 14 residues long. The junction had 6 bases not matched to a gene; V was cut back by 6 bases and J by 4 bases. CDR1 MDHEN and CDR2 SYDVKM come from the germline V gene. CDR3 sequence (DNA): TGTGCCAGCAGGCGGGACAGGGCAACAGAGACCCAGTACTTC. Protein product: CASRRDRATETQYF.

CDR3 in DNA: TGTGCCATCAGTGAAGCCCCTGGGGGGGTGGCCAAAAACATTCAGTACTTC. Translation: CAISEAPGGVAKNIQYF. The J gene is TRBJ2-4, the V gene TRBV10-3; TRBD2 aligns across 7 bases. From germline, CDR1 is ENHRY and CDR2 SYGVKD. J lost 1 base, V lost 3 bases, and 9 bases had no gene match. The CDR3 extends over 17 amino acids.

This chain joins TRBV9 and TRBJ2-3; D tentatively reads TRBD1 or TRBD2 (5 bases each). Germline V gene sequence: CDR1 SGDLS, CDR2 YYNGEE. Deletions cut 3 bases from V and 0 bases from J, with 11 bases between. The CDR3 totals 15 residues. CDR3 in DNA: TGTGCCAGCAGCGGAGGGACCATTAGCACAGATACGCAGTATTTT. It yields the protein CASSGGTISTDTQYF.

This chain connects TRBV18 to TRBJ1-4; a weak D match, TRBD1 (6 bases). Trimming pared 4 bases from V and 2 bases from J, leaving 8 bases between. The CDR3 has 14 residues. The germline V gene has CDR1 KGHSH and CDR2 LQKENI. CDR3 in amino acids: CASSLTGTNEKLFF. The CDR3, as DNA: TGTGCCAGCTCACTAACAGGGACTAATGAAAAACTGTTTTTT.

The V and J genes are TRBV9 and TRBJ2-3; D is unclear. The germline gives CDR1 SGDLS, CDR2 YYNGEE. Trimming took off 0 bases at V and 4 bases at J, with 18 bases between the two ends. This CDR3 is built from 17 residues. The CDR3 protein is CASSVAAGTSQADTQYF. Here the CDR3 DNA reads TGTGCCAGCAGCGTAGCGGCAGGTACCTCGCAAGCAGATACGCAGTATTTT.

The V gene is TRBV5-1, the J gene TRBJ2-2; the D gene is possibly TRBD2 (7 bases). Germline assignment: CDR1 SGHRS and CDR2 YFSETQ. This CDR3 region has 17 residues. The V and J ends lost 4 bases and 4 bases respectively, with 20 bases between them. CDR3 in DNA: TGCGCCAGCAGCCCTGGAGGCGGGGGCCTGGGCACCGGGGAGCTGTTTTTT. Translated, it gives CASSPGGGGLGTGELFF.

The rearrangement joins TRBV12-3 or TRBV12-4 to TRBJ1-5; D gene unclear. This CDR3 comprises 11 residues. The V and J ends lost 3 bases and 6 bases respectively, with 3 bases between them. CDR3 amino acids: CASSFRQPQHF. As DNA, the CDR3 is TGTGCCAGCAGTTTTCGTCAGCCCCAGCATTTT.

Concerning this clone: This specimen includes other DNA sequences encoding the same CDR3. The CDR3: CASSPRLAGGQETQYF. In DNA form, the CDR3 reads TGTGCCAGCAGCCCAAGACTAGCGGGGGGCCAAGAGACCCAGTACTTC. This chain uses TRBV13 with TRBJ2-5; 13 nucleotides agree with TRBD2. Trimming took 5 bases from V and 1 from J; bases not matched to a gene: 4. This CDR3 comprises 16 residues. The germline gives CDR1 PRHDT, CDR2 FYEKMQ (reference sequence).

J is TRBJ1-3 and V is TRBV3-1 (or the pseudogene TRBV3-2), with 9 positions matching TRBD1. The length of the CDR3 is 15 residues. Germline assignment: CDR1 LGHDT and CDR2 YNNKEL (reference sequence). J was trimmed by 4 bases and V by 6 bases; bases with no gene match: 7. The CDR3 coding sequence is TGTGCCAGCAGTCCGTTGGGGACAGGGGGAAACACCATATATTTT. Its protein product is CASSPLGTGGNTIYF.

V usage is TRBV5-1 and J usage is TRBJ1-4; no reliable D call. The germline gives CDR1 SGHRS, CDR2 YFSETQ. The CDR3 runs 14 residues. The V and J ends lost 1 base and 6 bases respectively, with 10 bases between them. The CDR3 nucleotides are TGCGCCAGCAGCTTGCGAGGGTGGGATGAAAAACTGTTTTTT. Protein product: CASSLRGWDEKLFF.

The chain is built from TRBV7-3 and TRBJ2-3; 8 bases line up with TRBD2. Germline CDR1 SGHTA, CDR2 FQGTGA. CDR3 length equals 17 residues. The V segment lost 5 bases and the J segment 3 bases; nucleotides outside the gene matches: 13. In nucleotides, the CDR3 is TGTGCCAGCAGCCCCGGGAGACGGGGGGGTTATACAGATACGCAGTATTTT. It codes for CASSPGRRGGYTDTQYF.

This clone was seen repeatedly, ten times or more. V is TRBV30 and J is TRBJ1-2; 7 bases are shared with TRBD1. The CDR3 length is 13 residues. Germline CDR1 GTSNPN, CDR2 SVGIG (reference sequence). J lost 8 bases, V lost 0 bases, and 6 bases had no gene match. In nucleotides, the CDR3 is TGTGCCTGGAGTGTGACAGGGTTATACGGCTACACCTTC. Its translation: CAWSVTGLYGYTF.

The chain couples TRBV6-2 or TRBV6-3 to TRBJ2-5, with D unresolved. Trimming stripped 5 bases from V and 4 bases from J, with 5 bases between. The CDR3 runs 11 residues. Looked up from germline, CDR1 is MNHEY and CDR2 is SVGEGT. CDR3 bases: TGTGCCAGCAGTCTTCGAGAGACCCAGTACTTC. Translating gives CASSLRETQYF.

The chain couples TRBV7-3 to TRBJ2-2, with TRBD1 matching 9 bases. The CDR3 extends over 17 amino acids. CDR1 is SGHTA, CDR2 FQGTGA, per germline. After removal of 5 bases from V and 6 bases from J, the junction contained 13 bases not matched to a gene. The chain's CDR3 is CASSRPAGQGYPGELFF. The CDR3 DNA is TGTGCCAGCAGCCGCCCTGCGGGACAGGGCTATCCCGGGGAGCTGTTTTTT.

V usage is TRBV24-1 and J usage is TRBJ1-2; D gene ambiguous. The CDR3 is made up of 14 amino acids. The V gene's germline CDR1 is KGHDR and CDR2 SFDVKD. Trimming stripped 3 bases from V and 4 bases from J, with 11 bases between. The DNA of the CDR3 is TGTGCCACCAGTGATAGAGGGTTCAGCTATGGCTACACCTTC. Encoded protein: CATSDRGFSYGYTF.

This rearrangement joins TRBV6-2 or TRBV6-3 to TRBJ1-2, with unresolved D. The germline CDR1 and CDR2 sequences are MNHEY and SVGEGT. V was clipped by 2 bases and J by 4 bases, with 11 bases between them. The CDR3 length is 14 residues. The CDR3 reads CASSYDPEGYGYTF. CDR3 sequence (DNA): TGTGCCAGCAGTTACGATCCTGAGGGCTATGGCTACACCTTC.

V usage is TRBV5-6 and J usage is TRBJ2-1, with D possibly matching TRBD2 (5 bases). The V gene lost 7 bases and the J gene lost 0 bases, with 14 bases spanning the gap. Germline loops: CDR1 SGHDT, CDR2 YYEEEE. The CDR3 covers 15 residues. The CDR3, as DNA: TGTGCCAGCCACTACGGAGGCAACTCCTACAATGAGCAGTTCTTC. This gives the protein CASHYGGNSYNEQFF.

The CDR3 DNA is TGTGCCAGTAGTACCATTATGGCGGGGTCTGGGGCCAACGTCCTGACTTTC. Translation: CASSTIMAGSGANVLTF. This chain links TRBV19 with TRBJ2-6, with D tentatively TRBD2 (6 bases). The ends were cut back, 4 bases at V and 1 base at J, with 14 bases in the middle. The CDR3 consists of 17 residues. Germline CDR1 and CDR2: LNHDA and SQIVND (reference sequence). The full variable domain, completed using reference TRBV19 and TRBJ2-6, is DGGITQSPKYLFRKEGQNVTLSCEQNLNHDAMYWYRQDPGQGLRLIYYSQIVNDFQKGDIAEGYSVSREKKESFPLTVTSAQKNPTAFYLCASSTIMAGSGANVLTFGAGSRLTVL.

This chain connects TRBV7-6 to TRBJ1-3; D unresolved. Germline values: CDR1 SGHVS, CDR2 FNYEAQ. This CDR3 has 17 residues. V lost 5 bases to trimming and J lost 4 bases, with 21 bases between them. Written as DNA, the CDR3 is TGTGCCAGCAGCACCACCCCCCCCGGTAGGGCCGGAAACACCATATATTTT. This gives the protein CASSTTPPGRAGNTIYF.

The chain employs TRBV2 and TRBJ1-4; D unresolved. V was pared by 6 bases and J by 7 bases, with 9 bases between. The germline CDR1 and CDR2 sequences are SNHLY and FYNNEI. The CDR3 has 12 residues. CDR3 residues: CASRKAGEKLFF. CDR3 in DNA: TGTGCCAGCAGAAAGGCGGGTGAAAAACTGTTTTTT.